This entry describes one T cell receptor beta chain. Its specificity is unknown. Primers for the PCR totalled 60 Vbeta and 13 Jbeta. This table comes from immunoSEQ multiplex PCR, and its TCRdb copy is limited to in-frame clones, with some not included. The repertoire holds over 20,000 clones, with 79% as singletons. The CDR3 runs 14 residues. Germline CDR1 is MNHEY and CDR2 is SMNVEV (reference sequence). Trimming cost V 2 bases and J 7 bases; bases outside gene matches: 4. The data were taken from a study of cytomegalovirus exposure and HLA in healthy donors. For the study at large: Samples from HLA-typed donors yielded about 80 million unique TCRs in an early data release. Findings of the study overall: Among CMV-associated TCR beta chains, most appeared HLA-restricted in a later analysis. TRBV6-2, TRBV6-3 and some other V segments were unresolvable in 87-base-pair reads.

All the people who gave samples were healthy bone marrow donors. The V call is TRBV27, the J call TRBJ1-5, with 8 positions matching TRBD1. Material for sequencing was PBMCs. This TCR was recovered from a male donor in good health and CMV-seronegative. CDR3 DNA: TGTGCCAGCAGTTTACAGGGGGCCGGGCAGCCCCAGCATTTT. This codes for CASSLQGAGQPQHF.